The table lists the clone carrying this T cell receptor beta chain with many counts. Germline CDR1 and CDR2: SGHRS and YFSETQ. The CDR3 runs 15 residues. J was trimmed by 1 base and V by 4 bases; bases with no gene match: 6. The data are from a study of T-cell reconstitution after alpha-beta-depleted transplantation in children. Preparation of the TCRbeta library was carried out with unique molecular identifiers. TCRdb re-analysed the PCR reads in MiXCR, keeping a single row per CDR3 protein. The table lists under 750,000 distinct CDR3 sequences, 23% of them singletons. The source material was PBMCs, mostly from graft donor cells, sampled 360 days after TCRalphabeta/CD19-depleted stem cell transplant. This clonotype was sampled from a boy in the first two years of life who had a stem cell transplant for acute myeloid leukemia, so the T cells may come from the graft donor. The rearrangement joins TRBV5-1 to TRBJ2-3; 7 bases line up with TRBD2. CDR3 in amino acids: CASSLGTTGTDTQYF. Here the CDR3 DNA reads TGCGCCAGCAGCCTTGGGACTACGGGCACAGATACGCAGTATTTT.